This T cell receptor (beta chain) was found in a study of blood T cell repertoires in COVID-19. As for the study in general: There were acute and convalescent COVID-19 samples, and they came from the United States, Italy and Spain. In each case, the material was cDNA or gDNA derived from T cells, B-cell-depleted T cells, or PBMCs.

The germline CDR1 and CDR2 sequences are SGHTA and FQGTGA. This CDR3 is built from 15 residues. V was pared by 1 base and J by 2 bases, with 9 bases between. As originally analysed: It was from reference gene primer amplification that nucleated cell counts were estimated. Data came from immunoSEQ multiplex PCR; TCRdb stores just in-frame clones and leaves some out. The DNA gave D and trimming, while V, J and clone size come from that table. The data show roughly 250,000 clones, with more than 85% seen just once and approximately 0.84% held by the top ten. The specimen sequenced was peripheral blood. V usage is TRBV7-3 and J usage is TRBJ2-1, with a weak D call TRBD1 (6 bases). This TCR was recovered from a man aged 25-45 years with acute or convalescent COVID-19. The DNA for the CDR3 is TGTGCCAGCAGCTTAATTCAGGGGCCCTACAATGAGCAGTTCTTC. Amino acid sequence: CASSLIQGPYNEQFF.